This T cell receptor beta chain was obtained from a study of PD-1 blockade in mismatch repair-deficient tumors. Background on the study: Patients had around 12 mismatch repair-deficient cancer types, all previously treated and progressing. Study-level results: Tumor-resident clones, often absent from pretreatment blood, expanded after pembrolizumab and then contracted.

Method: immunoSEQ multiplex PCR; TCRdb's copy keeps in-frame clones and lacks some. The table records 45,000 to 60,000 clones, 78% of them present only once. This clone was detected a few times. Its antigen is unknown. The junction departs from germline at one end; a sequencing error may be responsible. From germline, CDR1 is LNHDA and CDR2 SQIVND (reference sequence). This CDR3 is built from 12 residues. The TCR was taken from an adult with mismatch repair-deficient cancer. Material: peripheral blood, obtained 4 weeks after starting pembrolizumab. J is TRBJ2-1 and V is TRBV19; D is perhaps TRBD1 (6 bases). CDR3 protein: CASSIRDKEQFF. Here the CDR3 DNA reads TGTGCCAGTAGTATACGGGACAAAGAGCAGTTCTTC.